The text below deals with one TCR beta chain. The antigen is not known. The CDR3 has 12 residues. Germline assignment: CDR1 SGDLS and CDR2 YYNGEE. The V end lost 4 bases, the J end lost 8 bases, and 10 bases lay between the germline ends. TCRdb's table, derived via immunoSEQ multiplex PCR, lists solely in-frame clones and lacks some. The sample records 25,000 to 35,000 clones, 80% to 90% being singletons. This record comes from a study of OX40 agonist ivuxolimab in advanced cancers. Study observations and caveats: In a subset of nonresponders, normalized T-cell clonal expansion was also low.

Sequencing used CD4+ or CD8+ T cells sorted from blood, obtained in a trial of the OX40 agonist ivuxolimab. The TCR was taken from an adult with an advanced solid tumor such as melanoma, head and neck, liver or kidney cancer. The chain links TRBV9 to TRBJ2-1; D uncertain. CDR3 DNA sequence: TGTGCCAGCAGCCCCCGCTTCGATGAGCAGTTCTTC. Translating gives CASSPRFDEQFF.